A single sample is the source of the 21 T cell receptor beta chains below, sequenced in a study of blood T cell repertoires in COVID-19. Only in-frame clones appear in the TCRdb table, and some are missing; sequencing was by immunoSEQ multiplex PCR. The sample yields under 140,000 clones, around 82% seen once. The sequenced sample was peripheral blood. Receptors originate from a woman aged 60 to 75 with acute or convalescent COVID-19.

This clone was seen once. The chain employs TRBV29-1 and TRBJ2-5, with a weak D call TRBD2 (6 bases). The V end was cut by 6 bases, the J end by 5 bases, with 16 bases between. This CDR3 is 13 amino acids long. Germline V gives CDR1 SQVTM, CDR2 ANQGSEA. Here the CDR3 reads CSVNRAGGETQYF. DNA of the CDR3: TGCAGCGTCAACCGGGCAGGAGGGGAGACCCAGTACTTC. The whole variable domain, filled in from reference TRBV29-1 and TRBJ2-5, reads SAVISQKPSRDICQRGTSLTIQCQVDSQVTMMFWYRQQPGQSLTLIATANQGSEATYESGFVIDKFPISRPNLTFSTLTVSNMSPEDSSIYLCSVNRAGGETQYFGPGTRLLVL.

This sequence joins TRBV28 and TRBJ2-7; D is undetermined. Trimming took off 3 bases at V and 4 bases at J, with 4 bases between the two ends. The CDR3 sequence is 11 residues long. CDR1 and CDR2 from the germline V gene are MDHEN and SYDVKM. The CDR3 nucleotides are TGTGCCAGCAGTTTGGCTTACGAGCAGTACTTC. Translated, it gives CASSLAYEQYF.

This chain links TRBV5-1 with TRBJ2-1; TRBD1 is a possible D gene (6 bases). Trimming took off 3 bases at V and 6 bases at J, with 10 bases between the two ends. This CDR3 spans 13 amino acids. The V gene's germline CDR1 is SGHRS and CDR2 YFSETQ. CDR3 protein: CASSYGQPNEQFF. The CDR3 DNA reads TGCGCCAGCAGCTACGGACAGCCCAATGAGCAGTTCTTC.

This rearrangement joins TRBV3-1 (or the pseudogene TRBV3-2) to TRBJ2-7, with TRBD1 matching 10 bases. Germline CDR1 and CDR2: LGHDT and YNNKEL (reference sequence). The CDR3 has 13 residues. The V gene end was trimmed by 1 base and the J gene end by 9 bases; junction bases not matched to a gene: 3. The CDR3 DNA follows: TGTGCCAGCAGCCAAGCGGACAGGGGGGTGCAGTACTTC. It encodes CASSQADRGVQYF.

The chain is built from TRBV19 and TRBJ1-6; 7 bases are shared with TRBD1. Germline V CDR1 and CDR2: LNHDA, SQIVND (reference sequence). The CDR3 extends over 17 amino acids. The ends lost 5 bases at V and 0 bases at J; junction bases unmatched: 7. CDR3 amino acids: CASSSRQGSSYNSPLHF. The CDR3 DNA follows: TGTGCCAGTAGTTCCAGACAGGGTAGCTCCTATAATTCACCCCTCCACTTT.

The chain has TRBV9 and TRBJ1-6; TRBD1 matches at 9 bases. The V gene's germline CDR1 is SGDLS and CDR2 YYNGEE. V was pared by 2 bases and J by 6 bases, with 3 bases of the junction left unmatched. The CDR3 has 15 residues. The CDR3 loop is CASSVEQGANSPLHF. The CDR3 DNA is TGTGCCAGCAGCGTCGAACAGGGGGCTAATTCACCCCTCCACTTT.

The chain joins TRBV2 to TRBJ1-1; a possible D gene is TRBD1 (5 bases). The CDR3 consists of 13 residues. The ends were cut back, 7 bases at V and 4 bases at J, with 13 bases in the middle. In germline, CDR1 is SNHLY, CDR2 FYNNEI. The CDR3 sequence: CASNQGVSTEAFF. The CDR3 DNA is TGTGCCAGCAATCAGGGTGTAAGCACTGAAGCTTTCTTT.

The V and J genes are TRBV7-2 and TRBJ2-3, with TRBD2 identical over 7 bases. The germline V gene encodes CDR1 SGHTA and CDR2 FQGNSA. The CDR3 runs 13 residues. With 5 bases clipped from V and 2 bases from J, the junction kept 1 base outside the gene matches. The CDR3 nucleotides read TGTGCCAGCAGCGGGGGGGTCACAGATACGCAGTATTTT. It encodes CASSGGVTDTQYF. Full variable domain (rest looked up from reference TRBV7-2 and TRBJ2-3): GAGVSQSPSNKVTEKGKDVELRCDPISGHTALYWYRQSLGQGLEFLIYFQGNSAPDKSGLPSDRFSAERTGGSVSTLTIQRTQQEDSAVYLCASSGGVTDTQYFGPGTRLTVL.

DNA of the CDR3: TGTGCCAGCAGCAAATCACAGGGGGCAGGATACGAGCAGTACTTC. Encoded protein: CASSKSQGAGYEQYF. The rearrangement uses TRBV11-3 and TRBJ2-7; 9 bases align to TRBD1. Per the germline V gene, CDR1 is SGHNT and CDR2 is YENEEA. The V gene end was trimmed by 5 bases and the J gene end by 4 bases; junction bases not matched to a gene: 9. The length of the CDR3 is 15 residues.

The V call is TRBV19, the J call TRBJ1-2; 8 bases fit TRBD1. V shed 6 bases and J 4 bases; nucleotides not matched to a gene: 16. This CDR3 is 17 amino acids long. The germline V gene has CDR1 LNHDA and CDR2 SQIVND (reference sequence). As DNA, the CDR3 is TGTGCCAGTAGCCCAAGGACAGGGCGTTACCGGGGCTATGGCTACACCTTC. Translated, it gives CASSPRTGRYRGYGYTF.

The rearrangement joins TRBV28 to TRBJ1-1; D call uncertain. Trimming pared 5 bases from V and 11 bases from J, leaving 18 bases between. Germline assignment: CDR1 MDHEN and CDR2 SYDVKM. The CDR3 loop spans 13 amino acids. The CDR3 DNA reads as TGTGCCAGCAGTCTGCCTGCCACACGGGTCGCTTTCTTT. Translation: CASSLPATRVAFF.

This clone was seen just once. The CDR3 DNA sequence: TGTGCCAGCAGGTGGGGGGGCCTAGGCACAGATACGCAGTATTTT. Its protein is CASRWGGLGTDTQYF. V is TRBV6-5 and J is TRBJ2-3; tentatively, D is TRBD2 (7 bases). Germline V gives CDR1 MNHEY, CDR2 SVGAGI. The ends were cut back, 6 bases at V and 1 base at J, with 14 bases in the middle. There are 15 residues in the CDR3.

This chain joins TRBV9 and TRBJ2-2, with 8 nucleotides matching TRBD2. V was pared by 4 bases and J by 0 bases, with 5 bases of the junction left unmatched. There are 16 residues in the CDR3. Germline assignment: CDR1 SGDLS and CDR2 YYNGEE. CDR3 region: CASSPREGANTGELFF. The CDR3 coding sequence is TGTGCCAGCAGCCCACGGGAGGGGGCGAACACCGGGGAGCTGTTTTTT.

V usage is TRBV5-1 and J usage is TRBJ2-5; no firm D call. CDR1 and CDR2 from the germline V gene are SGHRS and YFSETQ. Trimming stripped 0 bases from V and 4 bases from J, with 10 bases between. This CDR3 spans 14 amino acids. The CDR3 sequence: CASSLGLVRETQYF. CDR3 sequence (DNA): TGCGCCAGCAGCTTGGGTCTAGTTCGAGAGACCCAGTACTTC.

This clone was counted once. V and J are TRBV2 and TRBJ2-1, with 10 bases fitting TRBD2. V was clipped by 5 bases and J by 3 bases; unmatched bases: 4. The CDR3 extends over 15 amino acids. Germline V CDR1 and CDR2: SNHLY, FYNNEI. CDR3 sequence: CASSLAGALYNEQFF. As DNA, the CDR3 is TGTGCCAGCAGTCTAGCGGGGGCCCTCTACAATGAGCAGTTCTTC.

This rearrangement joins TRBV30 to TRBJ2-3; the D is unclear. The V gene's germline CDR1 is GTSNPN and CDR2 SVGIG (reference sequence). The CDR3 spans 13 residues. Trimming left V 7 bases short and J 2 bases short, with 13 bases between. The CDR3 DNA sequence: TGTGCCTACGCCCGAGGAGACACAGATACGCAGTATTTT. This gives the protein CAYARGDTDTQYF. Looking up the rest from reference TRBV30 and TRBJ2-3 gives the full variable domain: SQTIHQWPATLVQPVGSPLSLECTVEGTSNPNLYWYRQAAGRGLQLLFYSVGIGQISSEVPQNLSASRPQDRQFILSSKKLLLSDSGFYLCAYARGDTDTQYFGPGTRLTVL.

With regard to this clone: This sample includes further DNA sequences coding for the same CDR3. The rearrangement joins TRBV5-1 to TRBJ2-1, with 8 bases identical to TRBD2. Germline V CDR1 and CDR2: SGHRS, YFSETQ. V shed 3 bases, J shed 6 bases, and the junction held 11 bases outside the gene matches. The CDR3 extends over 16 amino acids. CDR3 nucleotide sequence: TGCGCCAGCAGCTCCCCGGGAGGGGGGGCGGGCAATGAGCAGTTCTTC. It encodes CASSSPGGGAGNEQFF.

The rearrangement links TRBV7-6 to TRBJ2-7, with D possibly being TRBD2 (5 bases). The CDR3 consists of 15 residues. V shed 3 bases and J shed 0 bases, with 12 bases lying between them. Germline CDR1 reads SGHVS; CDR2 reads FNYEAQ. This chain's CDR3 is CASSFGNGGSYEQYF. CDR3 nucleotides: TGTGCCAGCAGCTTCGGGAACGGAGGCTCCTACGAGCAGTACTTC.

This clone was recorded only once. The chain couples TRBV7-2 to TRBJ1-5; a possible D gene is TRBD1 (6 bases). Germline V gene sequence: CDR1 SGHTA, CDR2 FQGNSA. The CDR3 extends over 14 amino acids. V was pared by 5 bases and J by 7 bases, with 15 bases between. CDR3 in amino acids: CASSPRGGGQPQHF. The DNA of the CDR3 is TGTGCCAGCAGCCCGAGGGGGGGCGGCCAGCCCCAGCATTTT.

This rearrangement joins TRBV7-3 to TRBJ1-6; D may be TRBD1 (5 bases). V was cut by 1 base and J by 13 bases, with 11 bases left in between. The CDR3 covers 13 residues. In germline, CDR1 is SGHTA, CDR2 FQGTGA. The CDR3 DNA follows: TGTGCCAGCAGCTTAAGGGGGGAGGCGCCCCTCCACTTT. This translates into CASSLRGEAPLHF.

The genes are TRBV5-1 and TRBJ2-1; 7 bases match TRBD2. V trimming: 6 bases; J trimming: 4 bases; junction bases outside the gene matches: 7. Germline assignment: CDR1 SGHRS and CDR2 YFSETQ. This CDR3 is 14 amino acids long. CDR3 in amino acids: CASTVSGSYNEQFF. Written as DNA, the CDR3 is TGCGCCAGCACGGTTAGCGGGTCATACAATGAGCAGTTCTTC.